This TCR beta chain was observed in a study of blood T cells in healthy people across ages (dated by TCRdb to the mid-2010s). Context from the whole study: In model experiments, template switching captured about one uniquely barcoded TCR beta cDNA molecule for every two T cells. For two donors (one aged 18 to 29 and one aged 80 or older), the study analyzed two additional independent replicas of 1 million unique cDNA reads from the same blood draw. To track age-related changes in TCR beta repertoire diversity, the study relied on deep sequencing normalized with unique cDNA molecular identifiers. Four age groups were formed from the donors: young (average approximately 15 years), middle-aged (just under 40), aged (roughly 58) and long-lived (about 80). To avoid experimental bias, donors of different ages were spread randomly across the sequencing lanes.

What the authors observed across the whole study: Observed TCR beta diversity per million T cells fell roughly linearly with age, and a significant reduction was already apparent by age around 44. Compared with the aged group, the long-lived group had more naive CD4+ T cells, fewer expanded clones and increased TCR diversity, suggesting age selection. There was a strong correlation between observed TCR beta diversity and the percentage of naive T cells measured by flow cytometry. The CMV infection status of donors was not known, potentially confounding age-related changes in expanded clonotypes. Total diversity estimates from one million sequenced T cells were considered lower bounds and underestimates. Bulk unsorted PBMC profiling prevented conclusive comparison of naive and antigen-experienced compartments.

The CDR3 runs 16 residues from the cysteine to the phenylalanine. The DNA shown is the 48-base CDR3, in frame from base 1. For this chain, trimming is 2 bases at the V end and 3 bases at the J end, and the number of junction bases without a gene match is 9. CDR1 is given as MGHDK and CDR2 as SYGVNS, both from the germline V gene. This clonotype was observed a few times. No antigen is known for it. A read error may explain this, as a much larger clone is one base away. The library relied on 5' RACE. Sequenced using an Illumina HiSeq 2500. A second PCR of about 7 to 12 cycles was performed with a sample-barcoded 5' primer and a J-beta primer mix. A unique molecular identifier was introduced onto each TCR beta cDNA molecule by a template-switch 5' adaptor carrying 12 random nucleotides. Each sample yielded at least 3 million CDR3-containing paired-end reads. First-strand cDNA synthesis was performed from all RNA using the Mint cDNA synthesis kit, with priming by a TRBC-specific oligonucleotide. After uracil-DNA glycosylase treatment, a first 18-cycle PCR used universal primers M1SS and BC2_uni_R on all cDNA. The authors processed their data as follows. Normalization of each sample was performed by random selection of 1 million high-quality reads, each carrying a distinct molecular identifier. Reads with shared molecular identifiers were discarded instead of being binned into consensus sequences. MiTCR, run with a Q25 quality threshold and the strictest error-elimination algorithm, handled CDR3 identification, clonotype clustering and error correction. A nonparametric unseen species model with Euler transformation was used to estimate lower-bound total TCR beta diversity. The public reads were reprocessed in TCRdb via fastp at Q25 and MiXCR, keeping in-frame beta chains. Merged by CDR3 protein, the rows form single entries marked with the most common genes and DNA. TCRdb's processing, not the authors' own work, is the source of the V and J calls. Recorded for this sample are about 720,000 distinct CDR3 sequences; 20% to 25% of them occurred a single time. The top ten constitute 22% of the sample.

The roughly 38 donors, aged about 6 to 100 years, were systemically healthy Caucasian individuals from Russia. Each donor gave around 9.9 milliliters of peripheral blood, collected into EDTA-treated Vacutainer tubes. Ficoll-Paque density-gradient centrifugation was used to isolate PBMCs, with at least 7 million per sample. Total RNA, at least 6 micrograms per sample, was extracted from PBMCs with Trizol reagent. Naive CD45RAhigh/CD27high T cell percentages were measured by flow cytometry on a PBMC aliquot from every donor. The sequence came from a man aged 65 to 85 in good health. Rearrangement joined TRBV25-1 to TRBJ2-5, with 7 bases in between that match TRBD1. The sequenced sample was blood. The nucleotide sequence reads as follows: TGTGCCAGCAGTGAAAGGGGTGACAGGGTCGAAGAGACCCAGTACTTC. It translates as CASSERGDRVEETQYF.